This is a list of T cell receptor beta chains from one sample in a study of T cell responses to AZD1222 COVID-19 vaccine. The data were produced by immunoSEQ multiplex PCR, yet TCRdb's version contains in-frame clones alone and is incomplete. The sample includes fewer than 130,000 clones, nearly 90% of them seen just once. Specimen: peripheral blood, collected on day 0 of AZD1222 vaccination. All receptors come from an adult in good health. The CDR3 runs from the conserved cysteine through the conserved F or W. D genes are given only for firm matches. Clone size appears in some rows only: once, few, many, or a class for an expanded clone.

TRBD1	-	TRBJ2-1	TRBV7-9	TGTGCCAGCAGCCCCGGGACAGGCAAGGGTGGGGAGCAGTTCTTC	CASSPGTGKGGEQFF
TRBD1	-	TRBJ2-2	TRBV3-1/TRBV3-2	TGTGCCAGCAGCCGTGGACAGGGCGCGAACACCGGGGAGCTGTTTTTT	CASSRGQGANTGELFF
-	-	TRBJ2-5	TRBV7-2	TGTGCCAGCAGCTCGGGACTGATACAAGAGACCCAGTACTTC	CASSSGLIQETQYF
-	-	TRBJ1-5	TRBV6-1	TGTGCCAGCAGTGAAGATCGGGTGGGCAATCAGCCCCAGCATTTT	CASSEDRVGNQPQHF
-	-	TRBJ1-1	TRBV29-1	TGCAGCGTTGAAGATCGGGTCGGTAAGGCTGAAGCTTTCTTT	CSVEDRVGKAEAFF
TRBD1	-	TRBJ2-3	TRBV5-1	TGCGCCAGCAGCTTCGGGACAGGGCGGTACGGCACAGATACGCAGTATTTT	CASSFGTGRYGTDTQYF
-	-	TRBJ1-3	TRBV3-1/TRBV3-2	TGTGCCAGCAGCCAAGAGCCCTGGATAGGTTCTGGAAACACCATATATTTT	CASSQEPWIGSGNTIYF
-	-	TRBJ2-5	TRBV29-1	TGCAGCGTTGGTGCGAGTCAAGAGACCCAGTACTTC	CSVGASQETQYF
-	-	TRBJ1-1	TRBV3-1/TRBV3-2	TGTGCCAGCAGCCAAAATCGAGGGGCCTCTGAAGCTTTCTTT	CASSQNRGASEAFF
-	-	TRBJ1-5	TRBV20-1	TGCAGTGCTAGTCCCCCGACAGCGAGGGGGAATCAGCCCCAGCATTTT	CSASPPTARGNQPQHF
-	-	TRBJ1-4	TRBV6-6	TGTGCCATACTCAGTCAGACAACAAAAAAACTGTTTTTT	CAILSQTTKKLFF
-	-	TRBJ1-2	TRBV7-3	TGTGCCAGCCCCGACGGCTATGGCTACACCTTC	CASPDGYGYTF
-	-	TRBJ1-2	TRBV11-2	TGTGCCAGCAGCTTCCGGAGAGGGGCGAAGGGCTACACCTTC	CASSFRRGAKGYTF
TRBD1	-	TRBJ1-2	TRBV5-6	TGTGCCAGCAGCTTACAGGGGACTTATGGCTACACCTTC	CASSLQGTYGYTF
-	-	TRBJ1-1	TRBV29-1	TGCAGCGTTTGGTGGGACCCGGAGGGCTCAGGTGAAGCTTTCTTT	CSVWWDPEGSGEAFF
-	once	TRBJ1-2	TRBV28	TGTGCCAGCAGTTCATCAGGACAGCCCGCTAGGGCCTATGGCTACACCTTC	CASSSSGQPARAYGYTF
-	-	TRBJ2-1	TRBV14	TGTGCCAGCAGCCAAGACACTACCTACAATGAGCAGTTCTTC	CASSQDTTYNEQFF
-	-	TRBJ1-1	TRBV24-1	TGTGCCACCAGTGATTCGACGGGTTCTCCTTTAAACACTGAAGCTTTCTTT	CATSDSTGSPLNTEAFF
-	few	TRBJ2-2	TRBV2	TGTGCCAGCATGGGGACTGCGAACACCGGGGAGCTGTTTTTT	CASMGTANTGELFF
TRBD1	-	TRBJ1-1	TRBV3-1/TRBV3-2	TGTGCCAGCAGCCTCGCTGTAGGGGGCAGGGGAGATCCTGAAGCTTTCTTT	CASSLAVGGRGDPEAFF
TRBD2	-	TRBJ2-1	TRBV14	TGTGCCAGCAGCCATATTAGCGGGAGCTCCTACAATGAGCAGTTCTTC	CASSHISGSSYNEQFF
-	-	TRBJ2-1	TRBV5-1	TGCGCCAGCAGCCCCGCGGGGGTCCTTCAGGGGGCGGGCGAGCAGTTCTTC	CASSPAGVLQGAGEQFF
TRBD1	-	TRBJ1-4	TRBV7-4	TGTGCCAGCAGCCCACGGACAGGGCGAGAAAAACTGTTTTTT	CASSPRTGREKLFF
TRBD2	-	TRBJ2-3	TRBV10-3	TGTGCCATCAGTGGAACGGTAGCGGGCGGGGAAGATACGCAGTATTTT	CAISGTVAGGEDTQYF
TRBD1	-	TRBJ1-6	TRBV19	TGTGCCAGTAGTTCCCGGACAGGGGATAATTCACCCCTCCACTTT	CASSSRTGDNSPLHF
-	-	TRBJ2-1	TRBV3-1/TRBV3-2	TGTGCCAGCAGCTCAGGACAGCCCTACAATGAGCAGTTCTTC	CASSSGQPYNEQFF
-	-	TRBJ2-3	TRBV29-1	TGCAGCGTTGCCCAGGGCCTCACAGATACGCAGTATTTT	CSVAQGLTDTQYF
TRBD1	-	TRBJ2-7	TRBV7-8	TGTGCCAGCAGCCGACAGGGGGCCTACGAGCAGTACTTC	CASSRQGAYEQYF
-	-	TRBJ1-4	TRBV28	TGTGCCAGCAAGGAGGTAGATGAAAAACTGTTTTTT	CASKEVDEKLFF
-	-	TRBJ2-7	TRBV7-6	TGTGCCAGCAGCTCAAACCTTGGGAAGAATGGCGAGCAGTACTTC	CASSSNLGKNGEQYF
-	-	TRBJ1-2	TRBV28	TGTGCCAGCAGCATTAACTATGGCTACACCTTC	CASSINYGYTF
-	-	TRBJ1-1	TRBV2	TGTGCCAGCAGTGTTATAAATGAAGCTTTCTTT	CASSVINEAFF
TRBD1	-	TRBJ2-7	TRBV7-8	TGTGCCAGCAGCGAATTAGACCCGACAGGGGCCTTCGAGCAGTACTTC	CASSELDPTGAFEQYF
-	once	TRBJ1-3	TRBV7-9	TGTGCCAGCAGCTTAGCCTTCGGCTCTGGAAACACCATATATTTT	CASSLAFGSGNTIYF
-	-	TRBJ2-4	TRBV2	TGTGCCAGCAGCCGGGACTCTCCGGAAAAAAACATTCAGTACTTC	CASSRDSPEKNIQYF
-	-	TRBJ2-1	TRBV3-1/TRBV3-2	TGTGCCAGCAGCCCAACAGGTTTTTCCTACAATGAGCAGTTCTTC	CASSPTGFSYNEQFF
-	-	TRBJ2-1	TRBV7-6	TGTGCCAGCAGCTTGTTAATGAGGGGTGAGCAGTTCTTC	CASSLLMRGEQFF
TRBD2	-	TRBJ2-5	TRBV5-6	TGTGCCAGCAGCTTAGAGACTAGCGAGGAGACCCAGTACTTC	CASSLETSEETQYF
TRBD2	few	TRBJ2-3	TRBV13	TGTGCCAGCAGCTTAGCCCCCCTTAGCGGGAGATTGGCAGATACGCAGTATTTT	CASSLAPLSGRLADTQYF
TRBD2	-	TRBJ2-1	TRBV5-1	TGCGCCAGCATACTAGCGGGAGGTCATGAGCAGTTCTTC	CASILAGGHEQFF